This T cell receptor (beta chain) derives from a study of cytomegalovirus exposure and HLA in healthy donors. Study information: Later analysis reported that the roughly 120 validation repertoires shared the platform of the approximately 620 first-cohort repertoires.

TCRdb keeps only in-frame clones here, not all; method: immunoSEQ multiplex PCR. Of roughly 190,000 clones listed, roughly 86% are singletons. The sequence derives from a woman younger than 35 in good health and CMV-seronegative. The sequencing sample was made of PBMCs.

CDR3 coding DNA: TGTGCCTGGAGTCTTGACGGAGTTGAAGCTTTCTTT. Its translation: CAWSLDGVEAFF. The chain couples TRBV30 to TRBJ1-1; unclear D gene. Germline assignment: CDR1 GTSNPN and CDR2 SVGIG (reference sequence). The V end lost 2 bases, the J end lost 7 bases, and 11 bases lay between the germline ends. The CDR3 is 12 residues long.